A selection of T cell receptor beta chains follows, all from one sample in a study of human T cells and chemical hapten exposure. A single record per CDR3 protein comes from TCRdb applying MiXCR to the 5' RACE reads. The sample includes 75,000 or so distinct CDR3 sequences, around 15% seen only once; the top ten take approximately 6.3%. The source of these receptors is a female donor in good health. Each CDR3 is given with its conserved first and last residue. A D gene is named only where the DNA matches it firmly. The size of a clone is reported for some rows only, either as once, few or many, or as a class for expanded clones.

cdr3_nt: TGTGCCAGCAGCCGAAGACTAGCGGGGGGGCCAGCCGAGCAGTACTTC
cdr3_aa: CASSRRLAGGPAEQYF
j_call: TRBJ2-7
v_call: TRBV12-3/TRBV12-4
clone_size: .
d_call: TRBD2

cdr3_nt: TGTGCCAGCAGTTACGGTATATCAGGGGGCTCGGTGAACACTGAAGCTTTCTTT
cdr3_aa: CASSYGISGGSVNTEAFF
j_call: TRBJ1-1
v_call: TRBV6-5
clone_size: many
d_call: TRBD1

cdr3_nt: TGCAGTGCTAGAGATGAGAACGGCTACCCGAGGGCTTTCTTT
cdr3_aa: CSARDENGYPRAFF
j_call: TRBJ1-1
v_call: TRBV20-1
clone_size: few
d_call: .

cdr3_nt: TGTGCCAGCAGGCGTACCGACGGGGGGGCTAATGAGCAGTTCTTC
cdr3_aa: CASRRTDGGANEQFF
j_call: TRBJ2-1
v_call: TRBV12-3/TRBV12-4
clone_size: .
d_call: TRBD2

cdr3_nt: TGTGCCAGCAGCCGAATCACAGCTGGCGGAAACACCATATATTTT
cdr3_aa: CASSRITAGGNTIYF
j_call: TRBJ1-3
v_call: TRBV5-6
clone_size: .
d_call: .

cdr3_nt: TGTGCCAGCTCACCTTTAACGACAGGGAACACTGAAGCTTTCTTT
cdr3_aa: CASSPLTTGNTEAFF
j_call: TRBJ1-1
v_call: TRBV18
clone_size: .
d_call: .

cdr3_nt: TGTGCCAGCAGTTACCCACGAGTGGGAGGAGAGACCCAGTACTTC
cdr3_aa: CASSYPRVGGETQYF
j_call: TRBJ2-5
v_call: TRBV6-2/TRBV6-3
clone_size: .
d_call: .

cdr3_nt: TGCAGCTCTCTGGGGGGGCTGGGAAGTCCAGATACGCAGTATTTT
cdr3_aa: CSSLGGLGSPDTQYF
j_call: TRBJ2-3
v_call: TRBV29-1
clone_size: medium-sized
d_call: .

cdr3_nt: TGTGCCACCAGCCAATACGGCGGGGAGCTGTTTTTT
cdr3_aa: CATSQYGGELFF
j_call: TRBJ2-2
v_call: TRBV24-1
clone_size: few
d_call: .

cdr3_nt: TGTGCCAGCAGTGAAGAGAGTTACAATCAGCCCCAGCATTTT
cdr3_aa: CASSEESYNQPQHF
j_call: TRBJ1-5
v_call: TRBV6-1
clone_size: .
d_call: .

cdr3_nt: TGTGCCAGCGGGGAAAATGAAAAACTGTTTTTT
cdr3_aa: CASGENEKLFF
j_call: TRBJ1-4
v_call: TRBV2
clone_size: many
d_call: .

cdr3_nt: TGCAGCGTGGGACAGGGGGCGAATGAGCAGTTCTTC
cdr3_aa: CSVGQGANEQFF
j_call: TRBJ2-1
v_call: TRBV29-1
clone_size: few
d_call: TRBD1

cdr3_nt: TGTGCCAGCAGCCCCGTGGGATACACCGGGGAGCTGTTTTTT
cdr3_aa: CASSPVGYTGELFF
j_call: TRBJ2-2
v_call: TRBV5-8
clone_size: .
d_call: .

cdr3_nt: TGCAGTGCTAGAGATGCTCATAGAGGAGGGAACAATGAGCAGTTCTTC
cdr3_aa: CSARDAHRGGNNEQFF
j_call: TRBJ2-1
v_call: TRBV20-1
clone_size: .
d_call: .

cdr3_nt: TGTGCCAGCAGAGAGACAGGGGGCGCAGATGGCTACACCTTC
cdr3_aa: CASRETGGADGYTF
j_call: TRBJ1-2
v_call: TRBV6-2/TRBV6-3
clone_size: .
d_call: TRBD1

cdr3_nt: TGTGCCAGCACCCATGACAGGGGGAACACTGAAGCTTTCTTT
cdr3_aa: CASTHDRGNTEAFF
j_call: TRBJ1-1
v_call: TRBV28
clone_size: .
d_call: TRBD1

cdr3_nt: TGTGCCAGCACCCCGTTGGTCTCGTCTCGGGAGCAGTACTTC
cdr3_aa: CASTPLVSSREQYF
j_call: TRBJ2-7
v_call: TRBV2
clone_size: .
d_call: .

cdr3_nt: TGTGCCACCAGTGACGGAGATGAGCAGTTCTTC
cdr3_aa: CATSDGDEQFF
j_call: TRBJ2-1
v_call: TRBV24-1
clone_size: .
d_call: .

cdr3_nt: TGTGCCAGCAGGCAGGGAGATGGCTATGGCTACACCTTC
cdr3_aa: CASRQGDGYGYTF
j_call: TRBJ1-2
v_call: TRBV6-1
clone_size: .
d_call: .

cdr3_nt: TGTGCCAGCAGCTTGGCAGGGAACACAGATACGCAGTATTTT
cdr3_aa: CASSLAGNTDTQYF
j_call: TRBJ2-3
v_call: TRBV7-9
clone_size: .
d_call: .

cdr3_nt: TGTGCCAGCAGCTGGACTAGTTCGAGCACAGATACGCAGTATTTT
cdr3_aa: CASSWTSSSTDTQYF
j_call: TRBJ2-3
v_call: TRBV11-2
clone_size: few
d_call: TRBD2

cdr3_nt: TGTGCCAGCAGTCCAAGGACCAGGTCTATAGACAATGAGCAGTTCTTC
cdr3_aa: CASSPRTRSIDNEQFF
j_call: TRBJ2-1
v_call: TRBV12-3/TRBV12-4
clone_size: few
d_call: .

cdr3_nt: TGCGCCAGCAGCTTGGGTGGCGGGGCCTCCTACAATGAGCAGTTCTTC
cdr3_aa: CASSLGGGASYNEQFF
j_call: TRBJ2-1
v_call: TRBV5-1
clone_size: few
d_call: .

cdr3_nt: TGTGCTAGTGGTTTTCTCCGCGGACAGGGGGCTTTCGTGGTGAATGGCTACACCTTC
cdr3_aa: CASGFLRGQGAFVVNGYTF
j_call: TRBJ1-2
v_call: TRBV12-5
clone_size: few
d_call: TRBD1